The source of this TCR beta chain is a study of Ad26.COV2.S vaccination and SARS-CoV-2 variants. The assay was immunoSEQ multiplex PCR, and TCRdb's table has in-frame clones only and misses some. There are roughly 350,000 clones in the sample; approximately 86% occur only once, and approximately 11% lies in the top ten. The CDR3 consists of 15 residues. Per the germline V gene, CDR1 is SGHRS and CDR2 is YFSETQ. V lost 3 bases and J lost 4; bases outside the gene matches: 6. As for treatment: roughly 19 received Ad26.COV2.S at low or high dose, single or two shots; 5 received placebo; per-sample allocation not given. The investigators took samples on day 63 after the first vaccine or placebo injection.

This receptor was obtained from a person between 18 and 65 years old who received the Ad26.COV2.S COVID-19 vaccine or a placebo. The rearrangement joins TRBV5-1 to TRBJ1-2; TRBD1 matches at 10 bases. This specimen was peripheral blood, taken in a trial of Ad26.COV2.S vaccine versus placebo. CDR3 residues: CASSSGQGKTYGYTF. CDR3 DNA: TGCGCCAGCAGCTCGGGACAGGGGAAGACCTATGGCTACACCTTC.